This T cell receptor beta chain stems from a study of cytomegalovirus exposure and HLA in healthy donors. Primers for the PCR totalled 60 Vbeta and 13 Jbeta. Sequencing was performed with immunoSEQ multiplex PCR; in TCRdb, only in-frame clones are kept and a portion is missing. The table includes approximately 70,000 clones, about 73% detected once. V shed 1 base, J shed 7 bases, and the junction held 1 base outside the gene matches. There are 13 residues in the CDR3. Germline CDR1 KGHSH, CDR2 LQKENI. This clone was counted between two and nine times. The TCR originated in a woman aged 55-70 years in good health and CMV-seropositive. V is TRBV18 and J is TRBJ1-2; 9 positions agree with TRBD1. Specimen: PBMCs. The CDR3 DNA reads TGTGCCAGCTCACCACTGGACAGGGGTGGCTACACCTTC. Its protein product is CASSPLDRGGYTF.